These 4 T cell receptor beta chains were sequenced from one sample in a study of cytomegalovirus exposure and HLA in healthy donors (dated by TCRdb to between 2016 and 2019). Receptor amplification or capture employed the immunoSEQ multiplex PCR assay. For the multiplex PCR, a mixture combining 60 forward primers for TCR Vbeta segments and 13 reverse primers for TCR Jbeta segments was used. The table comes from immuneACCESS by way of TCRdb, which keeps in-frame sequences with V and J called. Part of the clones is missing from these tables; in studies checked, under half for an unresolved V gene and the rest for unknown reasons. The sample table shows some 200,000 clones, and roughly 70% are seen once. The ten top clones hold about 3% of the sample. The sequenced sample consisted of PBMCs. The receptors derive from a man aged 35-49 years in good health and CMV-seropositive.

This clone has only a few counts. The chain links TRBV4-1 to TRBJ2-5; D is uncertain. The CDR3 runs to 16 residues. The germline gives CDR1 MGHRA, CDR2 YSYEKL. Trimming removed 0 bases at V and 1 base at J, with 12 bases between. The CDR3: CASSQDWIRPQETQYF. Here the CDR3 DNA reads TGCGCCAGCAGCCAAGATTGGATCAGGCCCCAAGAGACCCAGTACTTC.

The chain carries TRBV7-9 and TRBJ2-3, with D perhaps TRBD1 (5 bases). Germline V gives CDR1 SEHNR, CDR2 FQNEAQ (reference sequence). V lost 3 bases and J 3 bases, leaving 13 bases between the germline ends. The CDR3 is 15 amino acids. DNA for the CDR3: TGTGCCAGCAGCTTCGACAGCAAGACTACAGATACGCAGTATTTT. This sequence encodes CASSFDSKTTDTQYF.

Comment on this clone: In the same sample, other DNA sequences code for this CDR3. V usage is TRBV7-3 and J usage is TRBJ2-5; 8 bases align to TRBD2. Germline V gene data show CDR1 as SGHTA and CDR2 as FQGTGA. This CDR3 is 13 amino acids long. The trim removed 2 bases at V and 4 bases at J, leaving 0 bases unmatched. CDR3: CASSLREGETQYF. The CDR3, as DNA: TGTGCCAGCAGCTTACGGGAGGGAGAGACCCAGTACTTC.

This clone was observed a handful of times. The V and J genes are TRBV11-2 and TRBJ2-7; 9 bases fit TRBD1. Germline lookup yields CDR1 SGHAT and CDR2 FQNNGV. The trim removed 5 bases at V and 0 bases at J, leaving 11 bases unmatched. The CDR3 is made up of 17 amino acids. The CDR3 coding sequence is TGTGCCAGCAGCGCCCTCACAGGGGGCCCCCTCTCCTACGAGCAGTACTTC. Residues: CASSALTGGPLSYEQYF. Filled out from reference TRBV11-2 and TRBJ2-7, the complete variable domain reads EAGVAQSPRYKIIEKRQSVAFWCNPISGHATLYWYQQILGQGPKLLIQFQNNGVVDDSQLPKDRFSAERLKGVDSTLKIQPAKLEDSAVYLCASSALTGGPLSYEQYFGPGTRLTVT.